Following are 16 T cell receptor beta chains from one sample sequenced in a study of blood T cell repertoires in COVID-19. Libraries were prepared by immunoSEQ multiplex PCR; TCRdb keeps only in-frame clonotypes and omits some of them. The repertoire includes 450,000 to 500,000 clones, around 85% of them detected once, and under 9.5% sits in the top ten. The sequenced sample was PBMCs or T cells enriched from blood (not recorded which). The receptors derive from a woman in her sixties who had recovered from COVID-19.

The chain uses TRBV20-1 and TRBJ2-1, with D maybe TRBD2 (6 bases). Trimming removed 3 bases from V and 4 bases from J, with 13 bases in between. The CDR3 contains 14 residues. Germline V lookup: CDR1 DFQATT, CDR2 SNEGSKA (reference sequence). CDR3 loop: CSASSRGIYNEQFF. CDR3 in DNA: TGCAGTGCTAGTTCCCGGGGGATATACAATGAGCAGTTCTTC.

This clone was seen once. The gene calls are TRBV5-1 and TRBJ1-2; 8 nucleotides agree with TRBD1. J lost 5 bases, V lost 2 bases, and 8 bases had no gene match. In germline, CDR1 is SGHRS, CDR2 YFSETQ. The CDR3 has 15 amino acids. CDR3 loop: CASSFTGGNSYGYTF. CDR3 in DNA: TGCGCCAGCAGCTTTACAGGGGGTAATAGTTATGGCTACACCTTC.

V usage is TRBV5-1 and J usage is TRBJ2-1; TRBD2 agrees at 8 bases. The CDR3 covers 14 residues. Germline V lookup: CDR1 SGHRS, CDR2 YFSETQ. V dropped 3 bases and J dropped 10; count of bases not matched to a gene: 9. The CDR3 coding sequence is TGCGCCAGCAGCTACCGGGGGGGCGTCTCGGAGCAGTTCTTC. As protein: CASSYRGGVSEQFF.

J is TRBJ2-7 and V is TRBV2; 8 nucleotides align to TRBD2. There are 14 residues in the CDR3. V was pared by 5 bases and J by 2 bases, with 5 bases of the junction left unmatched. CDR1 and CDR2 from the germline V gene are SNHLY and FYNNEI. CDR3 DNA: TGTGCCAGCAGTATAACGGGGGGGACCTACGAGCAGTACTTC. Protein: CASSITGGTYEQYF. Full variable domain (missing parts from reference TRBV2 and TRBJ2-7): EPEVTQTPSHQVTQMGQEVILRCVPISNHLYFYWYRQILGQKVEFLVSFYNNEISEKSEIFDDQFSVERPDGSNFTLKIRSTKLEDSAMYFCASSITGGTYEQYFGPGTRLTVT.

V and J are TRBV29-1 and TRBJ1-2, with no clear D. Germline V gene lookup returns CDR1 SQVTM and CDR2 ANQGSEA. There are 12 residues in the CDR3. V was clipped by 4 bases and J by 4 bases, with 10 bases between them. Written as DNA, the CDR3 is TGCAGCGTTGCCGGAGGGCGCTATGGCTACACCTTC. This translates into CSVAGGRYGYTF.

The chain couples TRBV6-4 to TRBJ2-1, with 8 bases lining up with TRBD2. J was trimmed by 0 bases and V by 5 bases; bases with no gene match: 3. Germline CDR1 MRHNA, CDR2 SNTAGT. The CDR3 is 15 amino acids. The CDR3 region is CASSWTSSSYNEQFF. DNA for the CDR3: TGTGCCAGCAGTTGGACTAGCAGCTCCTACAATGAGCAGTTCTTC.

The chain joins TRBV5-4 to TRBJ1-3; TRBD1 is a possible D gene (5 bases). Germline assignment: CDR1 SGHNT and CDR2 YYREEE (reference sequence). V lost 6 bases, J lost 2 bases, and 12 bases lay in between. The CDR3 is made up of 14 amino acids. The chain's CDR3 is CASTLDSTGNTIYF. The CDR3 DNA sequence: TGTGCCAGCACCCTCGACAGTACTGGAAACACCATATATTTT.

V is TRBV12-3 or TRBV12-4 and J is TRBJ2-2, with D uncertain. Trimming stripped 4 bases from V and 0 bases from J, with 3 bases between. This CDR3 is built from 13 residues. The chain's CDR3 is CASSWPNTGELFF. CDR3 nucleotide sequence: TGTGCCAGCAGTTGGCCGAACACCGGGGAGCTGTTTTTT.

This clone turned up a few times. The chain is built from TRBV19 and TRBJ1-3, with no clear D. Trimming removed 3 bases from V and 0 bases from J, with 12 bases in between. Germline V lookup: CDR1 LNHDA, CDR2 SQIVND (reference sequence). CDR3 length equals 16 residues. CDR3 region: CASSMPLGYSGNTIYF. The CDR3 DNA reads TGTGCCAGTAGTATGCCGCTAGGTTACTCTGGAAACACCATATATTTT.

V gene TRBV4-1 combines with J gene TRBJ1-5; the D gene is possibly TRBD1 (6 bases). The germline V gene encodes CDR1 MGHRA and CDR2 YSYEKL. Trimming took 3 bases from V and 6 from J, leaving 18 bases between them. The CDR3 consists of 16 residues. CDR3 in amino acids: CASSQLPGGAGQPQHF. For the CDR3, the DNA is TGCGCCAGCAGCCAGTTACCGGGGGGCGCGGGTCAGCCCCAGCATTTT.

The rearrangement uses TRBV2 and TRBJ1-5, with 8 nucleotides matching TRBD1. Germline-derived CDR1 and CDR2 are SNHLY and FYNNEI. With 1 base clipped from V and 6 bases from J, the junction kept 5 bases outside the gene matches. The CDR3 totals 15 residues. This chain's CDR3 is CASSEEGQGGQPQHF. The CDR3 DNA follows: TGTGCCAGCAGTGAAGAAGGACAGGGTGGTCAGCCCCAGCATTTT.

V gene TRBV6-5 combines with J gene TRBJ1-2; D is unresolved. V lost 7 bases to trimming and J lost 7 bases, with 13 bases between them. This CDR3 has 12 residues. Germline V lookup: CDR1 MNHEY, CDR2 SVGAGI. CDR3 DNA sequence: TGTGCCAGCACCACGAGCGTTGGTGGCTACACCTTC. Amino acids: CASTTSVGGYTF.

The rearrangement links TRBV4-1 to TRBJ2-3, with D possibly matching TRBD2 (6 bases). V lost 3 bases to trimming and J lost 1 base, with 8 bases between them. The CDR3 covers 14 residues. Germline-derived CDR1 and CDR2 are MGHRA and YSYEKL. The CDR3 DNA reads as TGCGCCAGCAGCCAGGAGCGGGGCACAGATACGCAGTATTTT. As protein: CASSQERGTDTQYF.

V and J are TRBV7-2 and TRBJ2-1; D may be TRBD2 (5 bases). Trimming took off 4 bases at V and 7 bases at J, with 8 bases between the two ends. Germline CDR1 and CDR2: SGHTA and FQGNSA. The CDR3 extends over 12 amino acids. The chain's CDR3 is CASSSRGNEQFF. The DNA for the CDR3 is TGTGCCAGCAGCTCCCGAGGGAATGAGCAGTTCTTC. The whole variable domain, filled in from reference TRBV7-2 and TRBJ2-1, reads GAGVSQSPSNKVTEKGKDVELRCDPISGHTALYWYRQSLGQGLEFLIYFQGNSAPDKSGLPSDRFSAERTGGSVSTLTIQRTQQEDSAVYLCASSSRGNEQFFGPGTRLTVL.

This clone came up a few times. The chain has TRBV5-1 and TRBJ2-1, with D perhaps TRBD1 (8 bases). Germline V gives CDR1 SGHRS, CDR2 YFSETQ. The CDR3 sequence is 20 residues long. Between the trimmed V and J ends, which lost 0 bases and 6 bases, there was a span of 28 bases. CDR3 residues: CASSLEGDRGPSSGANEQFF. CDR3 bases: TGCGCCAGCAGCTTGGAAGGAGACAGGGGTCCCTCGAGCGGGGCCAATGAGCAGTTCTTC.

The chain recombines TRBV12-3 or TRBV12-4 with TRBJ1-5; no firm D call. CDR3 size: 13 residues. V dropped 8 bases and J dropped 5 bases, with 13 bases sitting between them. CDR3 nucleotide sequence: TGTGCCAGCGCTTGGGGAGACTATCAGCCCCAGCATTTT. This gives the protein CASAWGDYQPQHF.